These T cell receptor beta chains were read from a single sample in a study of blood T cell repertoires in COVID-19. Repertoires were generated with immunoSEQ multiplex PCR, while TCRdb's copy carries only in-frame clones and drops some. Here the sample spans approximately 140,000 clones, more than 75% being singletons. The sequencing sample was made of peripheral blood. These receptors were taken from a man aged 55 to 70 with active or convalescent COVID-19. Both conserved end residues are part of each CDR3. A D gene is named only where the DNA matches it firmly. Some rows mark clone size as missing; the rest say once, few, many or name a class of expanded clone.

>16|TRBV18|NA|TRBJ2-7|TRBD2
CASSPGASGSPGEQYF
TGTGCCAGCTCACCAGGGGCTAGCGGGAGTCCGGGCGAGCAGTACTTC
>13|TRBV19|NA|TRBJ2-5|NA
CATITSPLETQYF
TGTGCCACAATAACGAGCCCGTTGGAGACCCAGTACTTC
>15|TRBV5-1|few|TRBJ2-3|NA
CASRPISGNTDTQYF
TGCGCCAGCAGGCCAATTAGCGGAAACACAGATACGCAGTATTTT
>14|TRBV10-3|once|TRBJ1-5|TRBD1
CAIQGTDFNQPQHF
TGTGCCATCCAGGGGACAGACTTCAATCAGCCCCAGCATTTT
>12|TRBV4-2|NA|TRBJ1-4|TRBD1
CASSQGSGGLFF
TGTGCCAGCAGCCAAGGGTCAGGGGGACTGTTTTTT
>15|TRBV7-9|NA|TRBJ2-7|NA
CASSLLQAPSYEQYF
TGTGCCAGCAGCTTACTTCAAGCGCCCTCCTACGAGCAGTACTTC
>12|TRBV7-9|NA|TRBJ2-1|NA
CASSLQAGEQFF
TGTGCCAGCAGCTTACAAGCGGGTGAGCAGTTCTTC
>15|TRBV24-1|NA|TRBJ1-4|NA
CATEGMGAEGEKLFF
TGTGCCACCGAGGGGATGGGGGCAGAAGGTGAAAAACTGTTTTTT
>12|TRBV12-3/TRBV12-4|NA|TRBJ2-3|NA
CASSREQYTQYF
TGTGCCAGCAGTCGTGAACAATATACGCAGTATTTT
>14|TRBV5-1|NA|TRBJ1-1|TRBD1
CASSLGVGGGEAFF
TGCGCCAGCAGCTTGGGGGTAGGGGGCGGTGAAGCTTTCTTT
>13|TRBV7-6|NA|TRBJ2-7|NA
CASSLAGGYEQYF
TGTGCCAGCAGCTTAGCGGGAGGTTACGAGCAGTACTTC
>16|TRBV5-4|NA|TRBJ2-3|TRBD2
CASSPGLAPSTDTQYF
TGTGCCAGCAGCCCGGGACTAGCTCCTAGCACAGATACGCAGTATTTT
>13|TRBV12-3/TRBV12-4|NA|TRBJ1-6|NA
CASSRNRGSPLHF
TGTGCCAGCAGCCGGAACCGGGGTTCACCCCTCCACTTT
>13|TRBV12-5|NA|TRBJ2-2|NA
CASGPGATGELFF
TGTGCTAGTGGGCCAGGGGCCACCGGGGAGCTGTTTTTT
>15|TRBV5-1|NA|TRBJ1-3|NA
CASSLPQGAGNTIYF
TGCGCCAGCAGCTTACCACAGGGCGCTGGAAACACCATATATTTT
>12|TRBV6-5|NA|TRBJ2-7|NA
CASSPGAYEQYF
TGTGCCAGCAGCCCAGGGGCCTACGAGCAGTACTTC
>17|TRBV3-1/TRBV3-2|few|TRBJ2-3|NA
CASILLPIFFPTDTQYF
TGTGCCAGCATACTTTTACCGATTTTTTTCCCCACAGATACGCAGTATTTT
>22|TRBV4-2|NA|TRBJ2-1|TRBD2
CASSQEWGTSGSLSFSYNEQFF
TGTGCCAGCAGCCAAGAATGGGGGACTAGCGGGAGCTTATCGTTCTCCTACAATGAGCAGTTCTTC
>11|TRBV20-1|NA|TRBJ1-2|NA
CSARGSYGYTF
TGCAGTGCTCGGGGGAGTTATGGCTACACCTTC
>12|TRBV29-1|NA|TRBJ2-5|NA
CSVDLGGETQYF
TGCAGCGTTGATCTGGGGGGAGAGACCCAGTACTTC
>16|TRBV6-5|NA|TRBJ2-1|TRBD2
CASSYGGGTSGDEQFF
TGTGCCAGCAGTTACGGGGGGGGGACTAGTGGCGATGAGCAGTTCTTC
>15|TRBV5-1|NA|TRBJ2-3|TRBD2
CASSRASGSTDTQYF
TGCGCCAGCAGCCGGGCTAGCGGGAGCACAGATACGCAGTATTTT